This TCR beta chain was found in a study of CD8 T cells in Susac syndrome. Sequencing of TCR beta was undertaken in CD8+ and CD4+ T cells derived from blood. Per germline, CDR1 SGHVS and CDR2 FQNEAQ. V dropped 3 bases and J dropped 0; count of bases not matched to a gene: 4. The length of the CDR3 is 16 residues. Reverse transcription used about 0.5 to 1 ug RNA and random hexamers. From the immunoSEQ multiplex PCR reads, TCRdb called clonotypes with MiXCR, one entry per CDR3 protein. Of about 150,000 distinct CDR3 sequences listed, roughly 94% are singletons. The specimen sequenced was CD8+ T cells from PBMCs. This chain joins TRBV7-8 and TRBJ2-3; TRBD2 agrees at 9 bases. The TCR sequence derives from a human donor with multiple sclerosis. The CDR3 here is CASSFSLAGSTDTQYF. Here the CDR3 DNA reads TGTGCCAGCAGCTTCTCGCTAGCGGGGAGCACAGATACGCAGTATTTT.